Listed here are 22 T cell receptor beta chains from one sample, sequenced in a study of blood T cell repertoires in COVID-19 (dated by TCRdb to 2020 to 2022). The protocol used for the library was the immunoSEQ multiplex PCR assay. Entries here come from immuneACCESS through TCRdb and include only in-frame sequences with V and J called. Some clones fail to appear in such tables; in the studies checked, an unresolved V gene covers under half of the shortfall, and the cause of the remainder is unknown. Across this sample there are about 270,000 clones, with around nine tenths seen only once. The ten largest clones add up to approximately 10% of the sample. Sequenced: peripheral blood. The receptors originated from a man between 35 and 55 years old with active or convalescent COVID-19.

The chain carries TRBV5-6 and TRBJ1-2, with D maybe TRBD1 (5 bases). CDR3 size: 13 residues. Germline CDR1 is SGHDT and CDR2 is YYEEEE. The V end lost 1 base, the J end lost 7 bases, and 11 bases lay between the germline ends. CDR3 DNA: TGTGCCAGCAGCTTGTCAGGGATCGGTGGCTACACCTTC. Translated: CASSLSGIGGYTF.

The chain employs TRBV18 and TRBJ1-5; TRBD1 aligns across 9 bases. CDR3 length equals 13 residues. CDR1 and CDR2 from the germline V gene are KGHSH and LQKENI. Germline trimming cut 3 bases from V and 7 bases from J; bases unmatched to any gene: 1. This chain's CDR3 is CASSPDRGQPQHF. The CDR3, as DNA: TGTGCCAGCTCACCGGACAGGGGCCAGCCCCAGCATTTT. Complete variable domain (other parts from reference TRBV18 and TRBJ1-5): NAGVMQNPRHLVRRRGQEARLRCSPMKGHSHVYWYRQLPEEGLKFMVYLQKENIIDESGMPKERFSAEFPKEGPSILRIQQVVRGDSAAYFCASSPDRGQPQHFGDGTRLSIL.

This clone was observed once. This rearrangement joins TRBV11-2 to TRBJ2-7; the match to TRBD1 covers 9 bases. The CDR3 has 15 residues. Germline CDR1 is SGHAT and CDR2 is FQNNGV. The V segment lost 5 bases and the J segment 3 bases; nucleotides outside the gene matches: 8. CDR3 DNA: TGTGCCAGCAGCGGGGGTAGGACAGGGGACTACGAGCAGTACTTC. It encodes CASSGGRTGDYEQYF.

The V and J genes are TRBV27 and TRBJ1-3; weak D call: TRBD1 (6 bases). V was clipped by 10 bases and J by 8 bases, with 18 bases between them. CDR3 size: 13 residues. Germline values: CDR1 MNHEY, CDR2 SMNVEV (reference sequence). The CDR3 sequence: CAKWDTRKDTIYF. The CDR3 DNA is TGTGCCAAATGGGACACCCGGAAGGACACCATATATTTT.

The chain employs TRBV18 and TRBJ2-7; 12 nucleotides line up with TRBD1. The CDR3 runs to 15 residues. V gave up 2 bases and J gave up 2 bases; unmatched junction bases: 1. Germline loops: CDR1 KGHSH, CDR2 LQKENI. The CDR3 DNA reads as TGTGCCAGCTCACCAGGGACAGGGGGCCCCTACGAGCAGTACTTC. This translates into CASSPGTGGPYEQYF.

The J gene is TRBJ2-5, the V gene TRBV11-2; possibly TRBD1 for D (5 bases). Per germline, CDR1 SGHAT and CDR2 FQNNGV. V was trimmed by 5 bases and J by 3 bases, leaving 7 bases between them. The CDR3 sequence is 12 residues long. CDR3 DNA: TGTGCCAGCAGCGCACAGGAAGAGACCCAGTACTTC. This encodes CASSAQEETQYF.

The chain has TRBV11-2 and TRBJ2-3; TRBD1 matches at 8 bases. The CDR3 is 17 amino acids. In germline, CDR1 is SGHAT, CDR2 FQNNGV. The V segment lost 4 bases and the J segment 4 bases; nucleotides outside the gene matches: 13. Written as DNA, the CDR3 is TGTGCCAGCAGCTCCCGACTCCGGACAGGGTCCCCAGATACGCAGTATTTT. It codes for CASSSRLRTGSPDTQYF. Together with reference TRBV11-2 and TRBJ2-3, the CDR3 gives the full variable domain: EAGVAQSPRYKIIEKRQSVAFWCNPISGHATLYWYQQILGQGPKLLIQFQNNGVVDDSQLPKDRFSAERLKGVDSTLKIQPAKLEDSAVYLCASSSRLRTGSPDTQYFGPGTRLTVL.

V and J are TRBV18 and TRBJ2-7, with TRBD2 identical over 7 bases. Germline CDR1 and CDR2: KGHSH and LQKENI. Trimming at V came to 4 bases and at J to 7 bases, leaving 10 bases not matched to a gene. The length of the CDR3 is 14 residues. CDR3 in amino acids: CASSRSRGSEEQYF. The CDR3 coding sequence is TGTGCCAGCTCACGTAGTCGCGGGAGTGAGGAGCAGTACTTC.

This rearrangement joins TRBV30 to TRBJ1-1; D is ambiguous. The V gene's germline CDR1 is GTSNPN and CDR2 SVGIG (reference sequence). The CDR3 covers 17 residues. V lost 2 bases and J 1 base, leaving 20 bases between the germline ends. The CDR3 DNA follows: TGTGCCTGGAGTCGTTCAAGCGTAGGACTGACGAACACTGAAGCTTTCTTT. Translation: CAWSRSSVGLTNTEAFF.

The chain uses TRBV7-2 and TRBJ1-5, with unresolved D. V was shortened by 6 bases and J by 2 bases, with 11 bases between the two germline ends. The germline gives CDR1 SGHTA, CDR2 FQGNSA. The length of the CDR3 is 14 residues. The CDR3 loop is CASSPKLGNQPQHF. DNA of the CDR3: TGTGCCAGCAGTCCCAAACTTGGCAATCAGCCCCAGCATTTT.

The rearrangement links TRBV5-5 to TRBJ1-2, with D possibly being TRBD1 (5 bases). This CDR3 contains 15 residues. With 1 base removed from V and 8 bases from J, the gap between germline ends came to 18 bases. CDR1 and CDR2 from the germline V gene are SGHKS and YYEKEE (reference sequence). The CDR3: CASSLSGADLNGYTF. DNA of the CDR3: TGTGCCAGCAGCTTGAGCGGGGCAGATTTGAACGGCTACACCTTC.

The chain has TRBV4-1 and TRBJ1-2, with 7 bases aligning to TRBD1. Germline V gene lookup returns CDR1 MGHRA and CDR2 YSYEKL. The CDR3 length is 15 residues. Trimming cost V 4 bases and J 6 bases; bases outside gene matches: 11. CDR3 loop: CASSLGTASYDGYTF. The CDR3 region has the DNA TGCGCCAGCAGCCTCGGGACAGCGAGCTACGATGGCTACACCTTC.

The rearrangement uses TRBV9 and TRBJ2-7; 10 nucleotides match TRBD2. The CDR3 consists of 15 residues. Germline V gene sequence: CDR1 SGDLS, CDR2 YYNGEE. Trimming at V came to 4 bases and at J to 2 bases, leaving 6 bases not matched to a gene. In DNA form, the CDR3 reads TGTGCCAGCAGCCCTCCTAGCGGGAGAACCTACGAGCAGTACTTC. Its translation: CASSPPSGRTYEQYF.

The chain joins TRBV11-3 to TRBJ2-5; 10 bases are shared with TRBD1. The V segment lost 5 bases and the J segment 8 bases; nucleotides outside the gene matches: 5. Germline V gene lookup returns CDR1 SGHNT and CDR2 YENEEA. This CDR3 has 13 amino acids. The CDR3 reads CASSTGQGDTQYF. The CDR3 bases are TGTGCCAGCAGCACAGGACAGGGGGACACCCAGTACTTC.

The V call is TRBV5-1, the J call TRBJ1-2; D is perhaps TRBD1 (5 bases). CDR3 length equals 13 residues. Trimming took off 0 bases at V and 8 bases at J, with 11 bases between the two ends. Germline V gene lookup returns CDR1 SGHRS and CDR2 YFSETQ. In nucleotides, the CDR3 is TGCGCCAGCAGCTTGGGGCAGGGCAACGGCTACACCTTC. It specifies CASSLGQGNGYTF. The full variable domain, rest sourced from reference TRBV5-1 and TRBJ1-2, is KAGVTQTPRYLIKTRGQQVTLSCSPISGHRSVSWYQQTPGQGLQFLFEYFSETQRNKGNFPGRFSGRQFSNSRSEMNVSTLELGDSALYLCASSLGQGNGYTFGSGTRLTVV.

The chain links TRBV28 to TRBJ1-2; D gene uncertain. The CDR3 length is 14 residues. Between the trimmed V and J ends, which lost 5 bases and 3 bases, there was a span of 13 bases. In germline, CDR1 is MDHEN, CDR2 SYDVKM. For the CDR3, the DNA is TGTGCCAGCAGTGCCCGGACGGGATACTATGGCTACACCTTC. Amino acids: CASSARTGYYGYTF.

The chain carries TRBV28 and TRBJ1-2, with 8 bases lining up with TRBD1. Germline CDR1 and CDR2: MDHEN and SYDVKM. The ends lost 5 bases at V and 5 bases at J; junction bases unmatched: 4. CDR3 length: 13 amino acids. The CDR3 here is CASSTDRAYGYTF. The DNA for the CDR3 is TGTGCCAGCAGTACGGACAGGGCTTATGGCTACACCTTC.

The rearrangement uses TRBV30 and TRBJ2-2, with D hard to call. Germline loops: CDR1 GTSNPN, CDR2 SVGIG (reference sequence). This CDR3 is 13 amino acids long. The V end was cut by 3 bases, the J end by 3 bases, with 8 bases between. CDR3 residues: CAWRGDYTGELFF. The CDR3 coding sequence is TGTGCCTGGAGAGGCGACTACACCGGGGAGCTGTTTTTT.

The chain couples TRBV9 to TRBJ2-1; 16 bases are shared with TRBD2. This CDR3 comprises 18 residues. The ends lost 2 bases at V and 5 bases at J; junction bases unmatched: 7. Per germline, CDR1 SGDLS and CDR2 YYNGEE. The CDR3 nucleotides read TGTGCCAGCAGCGTCCCGACCGGGACTAGCGGGGGGGACAATGAGCAGTTCTTC. This encodes CASSVPTGTSGGDNEQFF.

V is TRBV23-1 and J is TRBJ1-6, with 10 bases identical to TRBD1. TRBV23-1 is identified as an open reading frame with a role that is uncertain. The CDR3 is 16 amino acids. The V and J ends lost 4 bases and 6 bases, in that order; junction bases with no gene match: 6. The CDR3 here is CASSPTGTGANSPLHF. The CDR3 DNA sequence: TGCGCCAGCAGTCCAACTGGGACAGGGGCTAATTCACCCCTCCACTTT.

This clone was detected only a few times. This rearrangement joins TRBV7-9 to TRBJ1-1; possibly TRBD1 for D (6 bases). CDR3 length: 14 amino acids. Germline V lookup: CDR1 SEHNR, CDR2 FQNEAQ (reference sequence). Trimming stripped 3 bases from V and 6 bases from J, with 14 bases between. The DNA for the CDR3 is TGTGCCAGCAGCTTCAGGGAGAAGGGGGCTGAAGCTTTCTTT. The encoded protein is CASSFREKGAEAFF.

The rearrangement joins TRBV7-9 to TRBJ2-1, with TRBD1 matching over 8 bases. Trimming cost V 4 bases and J 7 bases; bases outside gene matches: 6. The germline gives CDR1 SEHNR, CDR2 FQNEAQ (reference sequence). The CDR3 sequence is 14 residues long. CDR3 region: CASSSARGLNEQFF. The CDR3 nucleotides read TGTGCCAGCAGCTCCGCCAGGGGGCTTAATGAGCAGTTCTTC.